The clone carrying this T cell receptor (beta chain) was seen more than once but under ten times. Its cognate antigen is unknown. The CDR3 is 13 residues long. V lost 2 bases and J lost 5, with 9 bases in between. Germline lookup yields CDR1 SGHTA and CDR2 FQGNSA. The data derive from a study of T cell responses to AZD1222 COVID-19 vaccine. Whole-study findings and limits: None of the repertoires were sampled until the peak T cell response had passed. Baseline seropositivity characterized only six or seven AZD1222 recipients. Mostly white British, mostly female donors; authors suggested clonal diversity may be underestimated.

Here immunoSEQ multiplex PCR was the method, and the copy in TCRdb shows in-frame clones only, minus some. The sample yields about 78,000 clones, 90% seen once. This TCR was sampled from an adult who received the AZD1222 COVID-19 vaccine. The chain combines TRBV7-2 with TRBJ1-2; TRBD1 might be the D (5 bases). The sequences come from peripheral blood, collected 28 days after the second AZD1222 dose. The CDR3 nucleotides are TGTGCCAGCAGCTTAACAGGCGGGTATGGCTACACCTTC. Translated: CASSLTGGYGYTF. Full variable domain (rest looked up from reference TRBV7-2 and TRBJ1-2): GAGVSQSPSNKVTEKGKDVELRCDPISGHTALYWYRQSLGQGLEFLIYFQGNSAPDKSGLPSDRFSAERTGGSVSTLTIQRTQQEDSAVYLCASSLTGGYGYTFGSGTRLTVV.